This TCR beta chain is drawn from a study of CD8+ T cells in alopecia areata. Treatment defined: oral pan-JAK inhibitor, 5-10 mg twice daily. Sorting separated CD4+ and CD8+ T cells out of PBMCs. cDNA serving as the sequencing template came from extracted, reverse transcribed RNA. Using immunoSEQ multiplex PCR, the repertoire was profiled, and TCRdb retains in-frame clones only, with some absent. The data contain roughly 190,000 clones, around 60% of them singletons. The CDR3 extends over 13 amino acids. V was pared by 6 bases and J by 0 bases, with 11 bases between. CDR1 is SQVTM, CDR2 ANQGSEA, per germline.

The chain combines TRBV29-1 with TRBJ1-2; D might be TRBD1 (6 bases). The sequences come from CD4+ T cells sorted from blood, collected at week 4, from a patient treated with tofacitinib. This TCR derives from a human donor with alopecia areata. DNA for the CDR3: TGCAGCGTCTTACAGGGAACTAACTATGGCTACACCTTC. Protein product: CSVLQGTNYGYTF.